Listed below are T cell receptor beta chains from one sample, sequenced in a study of T-cell memory formation after mild COVID-19. TCRdb fed the 5' RACE reads into MiXCR, producing one record per CDR3 protein. Counted here are about 200,000 distinct CDR3 sequences, around 9.5% occurring once; the ten biggest clones make up around 3.4%. The specimen sequenced was PBMCs or a T cell subset sorted from them (not recorded which). The receptors were sampled from a man aged 18 to 30 who had mild COVID-19 (a few samples of this study predate the infection). Cell type and time point are not known. Each CDR3 is given with its conserved first and last residue. D genes are given only for firm matches. Size is stated for part of the rows, as once, few or many counts, or as a class when the clone is expanded.

CDR3 protein	CDR3 DNA	clone size	V gene	J gene	D gene
CASSQDRVSGELFF	TGCGCCAGCAGCCAAGACCGGGTTTCCGGGGAGCTGTTTTTT	-	TRBV4-3	TRBJ2-2	-
CASCETGADTQYF	TGCGCCAGCTGCGAAACCGGGGCAGATACGCAGTATTTT	-	TRBV5-1	TRBJ2-3	-
CASSSAGGRLHEQFF	TGTGCCAGTTCCTCGGCGGGGGGGCGGTTGCATGAGCAGTTCTTC	few	TRBV19	TRBJ2-1	TRBD2
CASSKRRDSGLGEQYF	TGTGCCAGCAGCAAGAGGAGGGATTCGGGGTTAGGCGAGCAGTACTTC	few	TRBV11-3	TRBJ2-7	-
CASSSSGGGPRTQYF	TGTGCCAGCAGTTCCAGCGGGGGCGGGCCCCGGACGCAGTATTTT	once	TRBV27	TRBJ2-3	TRBD2
CASSYSSAGGTKNIQYF	TGTGCCAGCAGTTACTCGTCAGCGGGGGGAACCAAAAACATTCAGTACTTC	-	TRBV6-6	TRBJ2-4	TRBD2
CASSLGRGVRSSYNEQFF	TGCGCCAGCAGCTTGGGGAGGGGAGTCAGAAGCTCCTACAATGAGCAGTTCTTC	few	TRBV5-1	TRBJ2-1	-
CASRTGQDNQPQHF	TGTGCCAGCAGGACTGGACAGGACAATCAGCCCCAGCATTTT	-	TRBV28	TRBJ1-5	TRBD1
CASSLQQGAGANVLTF	TGTGCCAGCAGCTTACAGCAGGGCGCGGGGGCCAACGTCCTGACTTTC	few	TRBV13	TRBJ2-6	-
CASSSGTDTQYF	TGTGCCAGCAGCTCGGGGACAGATACGCAGTATTTT	many	TRBV7-2	TRBJ2-3	-
CAISESGGVNTEAFF	TGTGCCATCAGTGAGTCAGGGGGAGTGAACACTGAAGCTTTCTTT	many	TRBV10-3	TRBJ1-1	-
CASRRVLAGGPDTQYF	TGTGCCAGCAGGAGGGTCCTAGCGGGGGGGCCAGATACGCAGTATTTT	-	TRBV2	TRBJ2-3	TRBD2
CSARTSGGEDTQYF	TGCAGTGCTAGAACTAGCGGGGGGGAGGATACGCAGTATTTT	few	TRBV20-1	TRBJ2-3	TRBD2
CASSFAGGPYNEQFF	TGTGCCAGCAGCTTCGCGGGGGGACCCTACAATGAGCAGTTCTTC	-	TRBV7-9	TRBJ2-1	TRBD2
CASSLSGGAYNEQFF	TGTGCCAGCAGCCTAAGCGGGGGGGCCTACAATGAGCAGTTCTTC	many	TRBV7-2	TRBJ2-1	TRBD2
CATSDLGTAFF	TGTGCCACCAGTGATTTGGGGACAGCTTTCTTT	-	TRBV24-1	TRBJ1-1	-
CASSEGGQGISQPQHF	TGTGCCAGCAGTGAGGGGGGACAGGGGATTAGTCAGCCCCAGCATTTT	-	TRBV25-1	TRBJ1-5	TRBD1
CASSNGRGLDTGELFF	TGTGCCAGTAGTAATGGCAGGGGACTAGACACCGGGGAGCTGTTTTTT	-	TRBV19	TRBJ2-2	TRBD2
CASSLGFNYGYTF	TGTGCCAGCAGCTTAGGGTTTAACTATGGCTACACCTTC	-	TRBV7-2	TRBJ1-2	-
CASSLTGGWNTQYF	TGTGCCAGCAGTTTAACCGGAGGGTGGAATACGCAGTATTTT	few	TRBV28	TRBJ2-3	-
CASSFLFQPQHF	TGTGCCAGCAGTTTCTTATTTCAGCCCCAGCATTTT	few	TRBV6-2/TRBV6-3	TRBJ1-5	-
CAWSGHPGQYF	TGTGCCTGGAGCGGACATCCCGGGCAGTACTTC	few	TRBV30	TRBJ2-7	-
CASSLGGGSFVLDTQYF	TGTGCCAGCAGCTTAGGAGGGGGATCGTTTGTTTTAGATACGCAGTATTTT	-	TRBV7-8	TRBJ2-3	-
CASSRDVYGYTF	TGTGCCAGCTCACGGGACGTCTATGGCTACACCTTC	-	TRBV18	TRBJ1-2	-
CASRSGTANQPQHF	TGTGCCAGCAGGTCCGGGACAGCAAATCAGCCCCAGCATTTT	-	TRBV28	TRBJ1-5	TRBD1
CAREVGVRGNYTDTQYF	TGTGCCAGGGAGGTAGGGGTCAGGGGGAATTACACAGATACGCAGTATTTT	few	TRBV7-3	TRBJ2-3	TRBD1
CASSFASVRETQYF	TGTGCCAGCAGTTTCGCTAGTGTGCGGGAGACCCAGTACTTC	few	TRBV12-3/TRBV12-4	TRBJ2-5	-
CATSRAGNTGELFF	TGTGCCACCAGTCGAGCTGGTAACACCGGGGAGCTGTTTTTT	many	TRBV24-1	TRBJ2-2	-
CASSPRVPDTQYF	TGTGCCAGCAGTCCCAGGGTGCCAGATACGCAGTATTTT	few	TRBV6-5	TRBJ2-3	-
CASSLSYSTDTQYF	TGTGCCAGCAGTTTATCGTACAGCACAGATACGCAGTATTTT	few	TRBV27	TRBJ2-3	-
CASSRDLANTGELFF	TGTGCCAGCAGTAGGGACCTCGCGAACACCGGGGAGCTGTTTTTT	-	TRBV6-5	TRBJ2-2	-
CASSLGTGSTNEKLFF	TGTGCCAGCAGCTTAGGGACAGGCTCAACTAATGAAAAACTGTTTTTT	few	TRBV7-9	TRBJ1-4	TRBD1
CASSVVEGWNEQFF	TGTGCCAGCAGTGTCGTAGAGGGTTGGAATGAGCAGTTCTTC	-	TRBV2	TRBJ2-1	-
CSAPVGRSTEAFF	TGCAGTGCTCCCGTTGGCCGGAGCACTGAAGCTTTCTTT	few	TRBV20-1	TRBJ1-1	-
CASSSQVPGQGQPLHF	TGTGCCAGCAGCTCACAGGTGCCGGGACAGGGACAACCCCTCCACTTT	-	TRBV12-3/TRBV12-4	TRBJ1-6	TRBD1
CASSQSGSVNEQFF	TGTGCCAGCAGCCAGTCGGGGTCCGTCAATGAGCAGTTCTTC	many	TRBV11-2	TRBJ2-1	-
CASSPGTLAYEQYF	TGTGCCAGCTCACCAGGGACTTTAGCCTACGAGCAGTACTTC	-	TRBV18	TRBJ2-7	-
CSATGGAGNTIYF	TGCAGTGCTACAGGAGGGGCTGGAAACACCATATATTTT	few	TRBV20-1	TRBJ1-3	-
CASSSRDRGETQYF	TGCGCCAGCAGCTCCCGGGACAGGGGAGAGACCCAGTACTTC	few	TRBV5-1	TRBJ2-5	TRBD1
CSARDPGRTDTQYF	TGCAGTGCTAGAGACCCAGGTCGCACAGATACGCAGTATTTT	few	TRBV20-1	TRBJ2-3	-
CASGSPRTSTYEQYF	TGTGCCAGCGGATCCCCCCGGACGTCTACCTACGAGCAGTACTTC	-	TRBV7-2	TRBJ2-7	-
CASSLRRTTDTQYF	TGTGCCAGCAGCTTAAGGAGAACCACAGATACGCAGTATTTT	-	TRBV7-2	TRBJ2-3	-
CASSPPTGLGTGELFF	TGTGCCAGCAGCCCCCCCACAGGGTTAGGCACCGGGGAGCTGTTTTTT	few	TRBV7-6	TRBJ2-2	-
CASSSSGDTQYF	TGTGCCAGCAGCTCTAGCGGGGATACGCAGTATTTT	-	TRBV11-2	TRBJ2-3	TRBD2
CASSSPGGNTDTQYF	TGTGCCAGCAGTTCCCCGGGGGGGAACACAGATACGCAGTATTTT	few	TRBV7-9	TRBJ2-3	TRBD2
CASSLGDPSPLHF	TGTGCCAGCAGCTTGGGGGACCCATCACCCCTCCACTTT	-	TRBV5-4	TRBJ1-6	-
CASSPHTDEKLFF	TGTGCCAGCAGCCCCCATACGGATGAAAAACTGTTTTTT	few	TRBV7-2	TRBJ1-4	-
CASSLDVYGYTF	TGCGCCAGCAGCTTGGACGTCTATGGCTACACCTTC	-	TRBV5-1	TRBJ1-2	-